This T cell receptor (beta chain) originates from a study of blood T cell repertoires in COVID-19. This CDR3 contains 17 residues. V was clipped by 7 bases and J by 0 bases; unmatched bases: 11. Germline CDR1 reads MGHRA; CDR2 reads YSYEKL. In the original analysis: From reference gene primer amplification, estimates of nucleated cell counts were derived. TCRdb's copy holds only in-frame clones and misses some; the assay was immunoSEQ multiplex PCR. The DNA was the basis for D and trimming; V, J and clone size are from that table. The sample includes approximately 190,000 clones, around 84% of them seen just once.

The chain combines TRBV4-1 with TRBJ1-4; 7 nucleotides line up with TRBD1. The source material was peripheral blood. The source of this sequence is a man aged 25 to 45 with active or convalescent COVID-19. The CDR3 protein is CASTSQGIPATNEKLFF. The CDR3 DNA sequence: TGCGCCAGCACATCACAGGGGATTCCTGCAACTAATGAAAAACTGTTTTTT.